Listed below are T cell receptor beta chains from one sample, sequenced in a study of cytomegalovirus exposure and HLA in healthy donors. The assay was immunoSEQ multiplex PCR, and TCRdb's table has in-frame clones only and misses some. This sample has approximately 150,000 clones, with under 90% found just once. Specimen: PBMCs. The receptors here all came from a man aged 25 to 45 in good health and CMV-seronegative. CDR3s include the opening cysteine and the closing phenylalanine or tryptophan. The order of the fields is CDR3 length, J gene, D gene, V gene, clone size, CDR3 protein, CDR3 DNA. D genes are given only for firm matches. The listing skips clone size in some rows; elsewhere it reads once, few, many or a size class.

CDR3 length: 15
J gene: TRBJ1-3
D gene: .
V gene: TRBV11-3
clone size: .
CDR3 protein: CASSSSGLAGNTIYF
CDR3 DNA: TGTGCCAGCAGCTCTTCGGGGTTGGCTGGAAACACCATATATTTT

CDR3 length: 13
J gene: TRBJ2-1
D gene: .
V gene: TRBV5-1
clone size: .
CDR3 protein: CASSPGVDPEQFF
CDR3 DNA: TGCGCCAGCAGCCCCGGGGTGGACCCCGAGCAGTTCTTC

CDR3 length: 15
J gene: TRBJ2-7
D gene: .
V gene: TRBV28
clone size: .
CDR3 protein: CASSPFGVRAYEQYF
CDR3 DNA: TGTGCCAGCAGTCCCTTCGGGGTGCGTGCCTACGAGCAGTACTTC

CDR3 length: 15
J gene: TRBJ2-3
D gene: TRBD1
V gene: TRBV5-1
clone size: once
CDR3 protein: CASSQGQIGTDTQYF
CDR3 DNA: TGCGCCAGCAGCCAGGGACAGATAGGTACAGATACGCAGTATTTT

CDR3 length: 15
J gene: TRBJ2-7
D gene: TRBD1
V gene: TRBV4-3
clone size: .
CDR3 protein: CASSQDWQGADEQYF
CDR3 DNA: TGCGCCAGCAGCCAAGACTGGCAGGGGGCTGACGAGCAGTACTTC

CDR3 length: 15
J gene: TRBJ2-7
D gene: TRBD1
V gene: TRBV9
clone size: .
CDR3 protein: CASSVAVGQGLEQYF
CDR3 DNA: TGTGCCAGCAGCGTAGCCGTTGGACAGGGTCTCGAGCAGTACTTC

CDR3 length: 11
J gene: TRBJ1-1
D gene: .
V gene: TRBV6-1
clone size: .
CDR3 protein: CASTLTSPAFF
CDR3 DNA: TGTGCCAGCACCCTCACAAGTCCAGCTTTCTTT

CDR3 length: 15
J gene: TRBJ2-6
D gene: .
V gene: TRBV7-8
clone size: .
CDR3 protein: CAGRKKRVGANVLTF
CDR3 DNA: TGTGCCGGCCGTAAGAAGCGAGTAGGGGCCAACGTCCTGACTTTC

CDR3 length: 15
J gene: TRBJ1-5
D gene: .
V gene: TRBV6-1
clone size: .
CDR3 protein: CASSEDGGGNQPQHF
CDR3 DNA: TGTGCCAGCAGTGAAGACGGGGGAGGCAATCAGCCCCAGCATTTT

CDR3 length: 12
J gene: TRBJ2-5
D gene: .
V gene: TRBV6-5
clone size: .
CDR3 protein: CASSSLRGTQYF
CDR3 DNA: TGTGCCAGCAGTTCGTTGCGGGGGACCCAGTACTTC

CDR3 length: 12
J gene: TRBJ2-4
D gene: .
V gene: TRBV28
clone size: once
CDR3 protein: CASLGGGAIQYF
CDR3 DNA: TGTGCCAGCCTTGGGGGGGGCGCCATTCAGTACTTC

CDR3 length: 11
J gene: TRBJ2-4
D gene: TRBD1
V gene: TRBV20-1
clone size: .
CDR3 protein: CSAPTGNIQYF
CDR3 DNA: TGCAGTGCACCGACAGGGAACATTCAGTACTTC

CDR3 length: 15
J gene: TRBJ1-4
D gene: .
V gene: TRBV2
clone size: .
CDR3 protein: CASTSDQGLNEKLFF
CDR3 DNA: TGTGCCAGCACCTCAGACCAGGGCCTAAATGAAAAACTGTTTTTT

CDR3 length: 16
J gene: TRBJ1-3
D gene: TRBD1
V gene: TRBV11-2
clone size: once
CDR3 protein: CASSPGTGLSGNTIYF
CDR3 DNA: TGTGCCAGCAGCCCCGGGACAGGGCTCTCTGGAAACACCATATATTTT

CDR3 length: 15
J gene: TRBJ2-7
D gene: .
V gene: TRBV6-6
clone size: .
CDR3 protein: CASSYSTRSSYEQYF
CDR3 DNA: TGTGCCAGCAGTTACTCGACCCGGAGCTCCTACGAGCAGTACTTC

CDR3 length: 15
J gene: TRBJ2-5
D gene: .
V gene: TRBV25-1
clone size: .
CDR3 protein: CASSESRSQRETQYF
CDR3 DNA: TGTGCCAGCAGTGAATCAAGGTCGCAGCGAGAGACCCAGTACTTC

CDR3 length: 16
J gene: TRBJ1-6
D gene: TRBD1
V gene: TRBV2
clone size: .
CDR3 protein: CASSEGQAYYNSPLHF
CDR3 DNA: TGTGCCAGCAGTGAGGGACAGGCCTACTATAATTCACCCCTCCACTTT

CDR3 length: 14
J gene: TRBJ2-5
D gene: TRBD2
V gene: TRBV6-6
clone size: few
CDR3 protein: CASSYSAGGETQYF
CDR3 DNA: TGTGCCAGCAGTTATTCGGCGGGAGGGGAGACCCAGTACTTC

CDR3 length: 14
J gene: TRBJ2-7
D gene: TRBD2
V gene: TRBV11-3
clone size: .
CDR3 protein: CASSLTAGAGEQYF
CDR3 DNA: TGTGCCAGCAGCTTAACCGCGGGAGCGGGGGAGCAGTACTTC

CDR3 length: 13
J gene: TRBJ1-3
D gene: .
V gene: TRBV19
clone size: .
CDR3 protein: CASLTRGGNTIYF
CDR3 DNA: TGTGCCAGCCTAACCCGAGGTGGAAACACCATATATTTT

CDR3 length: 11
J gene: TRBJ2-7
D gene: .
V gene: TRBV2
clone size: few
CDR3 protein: CASMGGHEQYF
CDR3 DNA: TGTGCCAGCATGGGAGGCCACGAGCAGTACTTC

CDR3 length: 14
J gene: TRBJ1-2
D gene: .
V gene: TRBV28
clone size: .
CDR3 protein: CASSPHRFLYGYTF
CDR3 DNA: TGTGCCAGCAGTCCTCACAGGTTTCTCTATGGCTACACCTTC

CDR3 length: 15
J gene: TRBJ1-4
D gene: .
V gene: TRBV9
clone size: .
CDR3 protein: CASSVSPGLNEKLFF
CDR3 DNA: TGTGCCAGCAGCGTATCCCCAGGCCTCAATGAAAAACTGTTTTTT

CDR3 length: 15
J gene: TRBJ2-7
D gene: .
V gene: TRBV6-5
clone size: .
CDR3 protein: CASSYGTQGHLEQYF
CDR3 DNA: TGTGCCAGCAGTTATGGGACCCAGGGGCATCTCGAGCAGTACTTC

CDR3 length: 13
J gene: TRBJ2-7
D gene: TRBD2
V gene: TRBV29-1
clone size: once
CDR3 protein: CSATGLASYEQYF
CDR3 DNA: TGCAGCGCCACGGGACTAGCCTCCTACGAGCAGTACTTC

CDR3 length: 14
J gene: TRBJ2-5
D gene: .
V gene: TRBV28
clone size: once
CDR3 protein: CASSLSQGQETQYF
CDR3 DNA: TGTGCCAGCAGTTTATCACAGGGTCAAGAGACCCAGTACTTC